These 11 T cell receptor beta chains were all obtained from the same sample, sequenced in a study of T cells after yellow fever vaccination (dated by TCRdb to about 2019). The sample's treatment or condition label is to be understood as: live attenuated yellow fever vaccine strain. Libraries came from 5' RACE. Instrument used: Illumina NovaSeq 6000. TCRdb itself trimmed the public reads at Q25 with fastp, ran MiXCR and retained productive beta chains. Entries are consolidated by CDR3 protein sequence, retaining the most common genes and DNA. Counted in this sample were around 260,000 distinct CDR3 sequences; about 5.2% of them appeared once. Roughly 3.5% of the sample belongs to the ten largest clones. Source: CD4+ T cells sorted from PBMCs, taken on the day of the yellow fever booster vaccination. Every receptor here comes from a man between 18 and 29 years old who received the YFV17D yellow fever vaccine.

In DNA, the CDR3 is TGTGCCAGCAGCATAGGGACAACCACCGGGGAGCTGTTTTTT. It specifies CASSIGTTTGELFF. V and J are TRBV7-3 and TRBJ2-2; D may be TRBD1 (6 bases). V was clipped by 5 bases and J by 4 bases, with 11 bases between them. This CDR3 comprises 14 residues. Germline lookup yields CDR1 SGHTA and CDR2 FQGTGA.

This clonotype came up a few times. The chain links TRBV12-3 or TRBV12-4 to TRBJ2-2, with D hard to call. The CDR3 length is 14 residues. Deletions cut 6 bases from V and 1 base from J, with 9 bases between. The CDR3 nucleotides read TGTGCCAGCAGGATGGGCTTGAACACCGGGGAGCTGTTTTTT. Protein: CASRMGLNTGELFF.

This clonotype was found many times. The V call is TRBV20-1, the J call TRBJ1-2; D is unresolved. The V gene's germline CDR1 is DFQATT and CDR2 SNEGSKA (reference sequence). V was clipped by 2 bases and J by 2 bases, with 6 bases between them. CDR3 size: 12 residues. The CDR3 region has the DNA TGCAGTGCTAGACGGCAGAACTATGGCTACACCTTC. Protein: CSARRQNYGYTF.

This clonotype was recorded at least ten times. The chain uses TRBV4-1 and TRBJ2-1, with 7 bases identical to TRBD2. Germline V lookup: CDR1 MGHRA, CDR2 YSYEKL. J gave up 6 bases and V 0 bases, and 2 bases lay outside the gene matches. The CDR3 extends over 14 amino acids. The CDR3 spells CASSQDASGNEQFF. The CDR3 DNA sequence: TGCGCCAGCAGCCAAGATGCTAGCGGCAATGAGCAGTTCTTC.

The chain employs TRBV5-1 and TRBJ2-5; 13 bases match TRBD2. Trimming took 4 bases from V and 1 from J; bases not matched to a gene: 4. Germline V CDR1 and CDR2: SGHRS, YFSETQ. The CDR3 is made up of 16 amino acids. The CDR3 region has the DNA TGCGCCAGCAGCCCGGGACTAGCGGGGCTCCAAGAGACCCAGTACTTC. Translated: CASSPGLAGLQETQYF.

This clonotype was picked up a small number of times. This sequence joins TRBV7-3 and TRBJ2-1, with 8 bases lining up with TRBD1. V trimming: 5 bases; J trimming: 6 bases; junction bases outside the gene matches: 9. Germline CDR1 SGHTA, CDR2 FQGTGA. The CDR3 consists of 15 residues. In DNA form, the CDR3 reads TGTGCCAGCAGCCTATCCACAGGGGGAGGCAATGAGCAGTTCTTC. It codes for CASSLSTGGGNEQFF.

This clonotype was seen a few times. The chain has TRBV6-5 and TRBJ1-1; maybe TRBD1 (5 bases). Germline-derived CDR1 and CDR2 are MNHEY and SVGAGI. V gave up 6 bases and J gave up 11 bases, with 16 bases separating them. This CDR3 is built from 12 residues. CDR3 DNA sequence: TGTGCCAGCAGCACAACCGGGGGTACGGCTTTCTTT. Encoded protein: CASSTTGGTAFF.

The gene calls are TRBV6-1 and TRBJ2-7; 8 positions match TRBD1. The junction had 4 bases not matched to a gene; V was cut back by 6 bases and J by 9 bases. CDR1 is MNHNS and CDR2 is SASEGT in the germline V gene. The CDR3 is made up of 11 amino acids. The CDR3 sequence is CASRKTGVQYV. The DNA of the CDR3 is TGTGCCAGCAGGAAGACAGGGGTGCAGTACGTC.

This clonotype was observed a handful of times. The rearrangement uses TRBV12-3 or TRBV12-4 and TRBJ2-3, with 9 positions matching TRBD1. There are 18 residues in the CDR3. Germline trimming cut 6 bases from V and 2 bases from J; bases unmatched to any gene: 15. In nucleotides, the CDR3 is TGTGCCAGCAGCTACAGGGGGCGCGGACTATTTTCCACAGATACGCAGTATTTT. Translation: CASSYRGRGLFSTDTQYF.

This clonotype was seen repeatedly, ten times or more. The chain links TRBV11-2 to TRBJ2-2, with D perhaps matching TRBD2 (5 bases). This CDR3 region has 15 residues. Per germline, CDR1 SGHAT and CDR2 FQNNGV. Trimming shortened V by 2 bases and J by 7 bases, and 14 bases separated the two germline ends. In nucleotides, the CDR3 is TGTGCCAGCAGCTTAATTGCCTCTCGGGGCGGGGAGCTGTTTTTT. It encodes CASSLIASRGGELFF.

This clonotype was recorded a few times. The chain employs TRBV12-3 or TRBV12-4 and TRBJ2-2; TRBD2 agrees at 8 bases. The length of the CDR3 is 15 residues. J lost 2 bases, V lost 6 bases, and 5 bases had no gene match. Written as DNA, the CDR3 is TGTGCCAGCAGGCTAGCGGGTCGTAACACCGGGGAGCTGTTTTTT. This translates into CASRLAGRNTGELFF.